The 13 T cell receptor beta chains given below trace back to one sample, sequenced in a study of T cells in Graves' hyperthyroidism and ophthalmopathy. Researchers took RNA transcripts and amplified the TCR beta CDR3 regions from them. First-round RT-PCR with HTBI primers amplified the TCR CDR3 region. A single record per CDR3 protein comes from TCRdb applying MiXCR to the multiplex PCR reads. This sample has around 580,000 distinct CDR3 sequences, with 46% found just once. The source material was peripheral blood or thyroid tissue (not recorded which). The receptors were sampled from a woman between 18 and 30 years old with Graves' hyperthyroidism.

J is TRBJ1-4 and V is TRBV30, with D perhaps TRBD1 (6 bases). The germline V gene has CDR1 GTSNPN and CDR2 SVGIG (reference sequence). The V end lost 3 bases, the J end lost 4 bases, and 12 bases lay between the germline ends. The CDR3 covers 14 residues. CDR3 in amino acids: CAWSLLRGNEKLFF. CDR3 nucleotides: TGTGCCTGGAGCCTACTCAGGGGTAATGAAAAACTGTTTTTT.

This clonotype was seen ten or more times. The chain employs TRBV11-2 and TRBJ1-2; D uncertain. There are 11 residues in the CDR3. Germline V gene data show CDR1 as SGHAT and CDR2 as FQNNGV. CDR3 nucleotides: TGTAGACTGGAGAACCTGGATTGCTACACCTTC. It specifies CRLENLDCYTF.

In its sample, this clonotype was seen many times. The chain recombines TRBV7-3 with TRBJ2-7; 8 nucleotides match TRBD2. The CDR3 loop spans 13 amino acids. Germline-derived CDR1 and CDR2 are SGHTA and FQGTGA. The V gene end was trimmed by 5 bases and the J gene end by 6 bases; junction bases not matched to a gene: 6. CDR3 DNA sequence: TGTGCCAGCAGCCAGGGACTAGGGGGCGAGCAGTACTTC. It encodes CASSQGLGGEQYF.

This clonotype occurred many times. This sequence joins TRBV5-1 and TRBJ1-5; unclear D gene. The length of the CDR3 is 14 residues. Trimming shortened V by 1 base and J by 8 bases, and 13 bases separated the two germline ends. Germline CDR1 and CDR2: SGHRS and YFSETQ. DNA of the CDR3: TGCGCCAGCAGCTTGCAAGGTGGGGTAGAGCCCCAGCATTTT. This translates into CASSLQGGVEPQHF.

This clonotype was detected ten times or more. The CDR3 loop is CASSEALSNQPQHF. The CDR3 bases are TGTGCCAGCAGTGAAGCGCTTAGCAATCAGCCCCAGCATTTT. The chain combines TRBV2 with TRBJ1-5; D uncertain. Germline V gene sequence: CDR1 SNHLY, CDR2 FYNNEI. This CDR3 has 14 amino acids. Trimming removed 0 bases from V and 0 bases from J, with 3 bases in between.

V gene TRBV10-3 combines with J gene TRBJ1-1; a possible D gene is TRBD1 (6 bases). Trimming took 3 bases from V and 1 from J, leaving 15 bases between them. Germline-derived CDR1 and CDR2 are ENHRY and SYGVKD. CDR3 length equals 16 residues. In DNA form, the CDR3 reads TGTGCCATCAGTGATAGCCCCGGGACACAGAACACTGAAGCTTTCTTT. This codes for CAISDSPGTQNTEAFF.

This clonotype was observed many times. This chain uses TRBV27 with TRBJ1-4; D might be TRBD1 (6 bases). This CDR3 contains 12 residues. V shed 5 bases and J shed 12 bases, with 13 bases lying between them. Germline lookup yields CDR1 MNHEY and CDR2 SMNVEV (reference sequence). CDR3 sequence: CASSKQGRELFF. The CDR3 region has the DNA TGTGCCAGCAGTAAACAGGGCCGGGAACTGTTTTTT.

In its sample, this clonotype was seen a few times. The chain combines TRBV5-5 with TRBJ2-7; perhaps D is TRBD1 or TRBD2 (5 bases each). Trimming took off 4 bases at V and 0 bases at J, with 14 bases between the two ends. Germline CDR1 SGHKS, CDR2 YYEKEE (reference sequence). The CDR3 runs 15 residues. The CDR3 DNA reads TGTGCCAGCAGCCCGTGGGGGAGACCCTCCTACGAGCAGTACTTC. It translates to CASSPWGRPSYEQYF.

The chain recombines TRBV19 with TRBJ1-1, with D uncertain. V shed 8 bases and J shed 12 bases, with 13 bases lying between them. Germline values: CDR1 LNHDA, CDR2 SQIVND (reference sequence). This CDR3 is 10 amino acids long. In DNA form, the CDR3 reads TGTGCCAGTGCAGGCGGTGGTACTTTCTTT. This translates into CASAGGGTFF.

The rearrangement uses TRBV20-1 and TRBJ2-6; D not certain. Germline V gives CDR1 DFQATT, CDR2 SNEGSKA (reference sequence). This CDR3 has 14 amino acids. The V gene lost 3 bases and the J gene lost 0 bases, with 6 bases spanning the gap. In nucleotides, the CDR3 is TGCAGTGCTAGGGACGGCTCTGGGGCCAACGTCCTGACTTTC. This codes for CSARDGSGANVLTF.

The genes are TRBV15 and TRBJ1-1; 8 bases are shared with TRBD1. CDR1 and CDR2 (germline): LNHNV, YYDKDF (reference sequence). The CDR3 has 14 residues. V was pared by 0 bases and J by 12 bases, with 9 bases of the junction left unmatched. The CDR3 bases are TGTGCCACCAGCAGAGATACCGGGACAGGCGAGACTTTCTTT. It encodes CATSRDTGTGETFF.

This clonotype was counted ten times or more. V usage is TRBV10-3 and J usage is TRBJ2-5; 7 bases map to TRBD2. Trimming removed 0 bases from V and 3 bases from J; junction bases left unmatched: 13. This CDR3 spans 18 amino acids. CDR1 ENHRY and CDR2 SYGVKD come from the germline V gene. The CDR3 loop is CAISESKGSGKPKETQYF. The CDR3 bases are TGTGCCATCAGTGAGTCGAAGGGAAGCGGGAAACCGAAAGAGACCCAGTACTTC.

This chain connects TRBV27 to TRBJ1-2; the match to TRBD1 covers 11 bases. The CDR3 is 15 amino acids. Per germline, CDR1 MNHEY and CDR2 SMNVEV (reference sequence). The trim removed 3 bases at V and 8 bases at J, leaving 8 bases unmatched. The CDR3 reads CASSFGTGGDWGYTF. CDR3 DNA: TGTGCCAGCAGTTTTGGGACAGGGGGTGATTGGGGCTACACCTTC.